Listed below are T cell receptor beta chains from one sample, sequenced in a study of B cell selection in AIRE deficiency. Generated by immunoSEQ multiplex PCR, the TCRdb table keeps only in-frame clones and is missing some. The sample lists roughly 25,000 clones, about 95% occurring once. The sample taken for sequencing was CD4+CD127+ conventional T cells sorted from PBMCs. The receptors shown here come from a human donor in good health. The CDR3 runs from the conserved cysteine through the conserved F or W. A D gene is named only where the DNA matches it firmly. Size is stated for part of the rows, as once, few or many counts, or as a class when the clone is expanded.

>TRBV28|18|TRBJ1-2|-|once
TGTGCCAGCAGCCCGCCCACAGGGACCTCGTTAGCTAACTATGGCTACACCTTC
CASSPPTGTSLANYGYTF
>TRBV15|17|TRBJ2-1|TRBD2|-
TGTGCCACCAGCAGAGATCGACTAGCGGGAGGTCGGAATGAGCAGTTCTTC
CATSRDRLAGGRNEQFF
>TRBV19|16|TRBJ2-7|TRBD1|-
TGTGCCAGTAGTAAGACAGGGCGATCCGCCTACTACGAGCAGTACTTC
CASSKTGRSAYYEQYF
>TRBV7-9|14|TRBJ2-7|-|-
TGTGCCAGCAGCTTAGGGGGGATTCTAAGCGAGCAGTACTTC
CASSLGGILSEQYF
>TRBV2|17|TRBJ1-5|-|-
TGTGCCAGCCGGTTCCAGGGAAAATACTCCGGCGATCAGCCCCAGCATTTT
CASRFQGKYSGDQPQHF
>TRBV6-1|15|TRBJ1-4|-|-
TGTGCCAGCAGGTTTCCGGGGGGAAATAATGAAAAACTGTTTTTT
CASRFPGGNNEKLFF
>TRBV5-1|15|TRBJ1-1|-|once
TGCGCCAGCAGCTTGGGACAACAGATGAACACTGAAGCTTTCTTT
CASSLGQQMNTEAFF
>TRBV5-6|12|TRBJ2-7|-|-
TGTGCCAGCAGTTTAACTGCCTACGAGCAGTACTTC
CASSLTAYEQYF
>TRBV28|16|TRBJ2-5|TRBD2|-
TGTGCCAGCAGCCGAAATAGCGGGAGGGCCGCTGAGACCCAGTACTTC
CASSRNSGRAAETQYF
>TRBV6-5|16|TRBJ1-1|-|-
TGTGCCAGCAGTTACTCGACAGAAAATACTCTATGTGAAGCTTTCTTT
CASSYSTENTLCEAFF
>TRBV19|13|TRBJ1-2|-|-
TGTGCCAGTAGTTTGGCAGGGGCTGAAGGCTACACCTTC
CASSLAGAEGYTF
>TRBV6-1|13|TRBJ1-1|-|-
TGTGCCAGCAGTGAAACAAGGAACACTGAAGCTTTCTTT
CASSETRNTEAFF
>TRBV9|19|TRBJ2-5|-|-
TGTGCCAGCAGCCCCCTCGGGATAGCGGGACAGGTAGGGCGAGAGACCCAGTACTTC
CASSPLGIAGQVGRETQYF
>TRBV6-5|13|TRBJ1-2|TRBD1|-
TGTGCCAGCAGTACCGGGACAGGGGTCGGCTACACCTTC
CASSTGTGVGYTF
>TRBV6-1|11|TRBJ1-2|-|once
TGTGCCAGCAATACACAGGGTGGCTACACCTTC
CASNTQGGYTF
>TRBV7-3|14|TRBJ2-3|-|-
TGTGCCAGCAGCCCTGGGACCCCTGGGGATGCGCAGTATTTT
CASSPGTPGDAQYF
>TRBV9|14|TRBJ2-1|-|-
TGTGCCAGCAGCGTTATCGGGAGTGAAGGTGAGCAGTTCTTC
CASSVIGSEGEQFF
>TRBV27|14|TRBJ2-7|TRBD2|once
TGTGCCAGCAGACTAGCGGGAGTTTCCTACGAGCAGTACTTC
CASRLAGVSYEQYF
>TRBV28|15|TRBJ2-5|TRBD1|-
TGTGCCAGCAGTCACGGGACAGGGGTCGGGGAGACCCAGTACTTC
CASSHGTGVGETQYF
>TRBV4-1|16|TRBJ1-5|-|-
TGCGCCAGCAGCCAAGATCCCGGGCGGGGCGGTCAGCCCCAGCATTTT
CASSQDPGRGGQPQHF
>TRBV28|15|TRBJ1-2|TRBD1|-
TGTGCCAGCAGTTTCAACCCGGGACAGAGTTATGGCTACACCTTC
CASSFNPGQSYGYTF
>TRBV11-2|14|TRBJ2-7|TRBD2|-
TGTGCCAGCAGCCGTAGCGGGATGTCCTACGAGCAGTACTTC
CASSRSGMSYEQYF
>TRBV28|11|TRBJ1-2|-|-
TGTGCCAGCAGAATCCTGGGCGGCTACACCTTC
CASRILGGYTF
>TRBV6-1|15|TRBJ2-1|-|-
TGTGCCAGCAGCCCGACAGCTGGGGTTAACAATGAGCAGTTCTTC
CASSPTAGVNNEQFF
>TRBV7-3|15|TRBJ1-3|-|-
TGTGCCAGCAGCTTAGATCGGGGCTCTGGAAACACCATATATTTT
CASSLDRGSGNTIYF
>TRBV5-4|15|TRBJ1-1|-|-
TGTGCCAGCAGCTCCGGGGGGTGGGGGAATACTGAAGCTTTCTTT
CASSSGGWGNTEAFF
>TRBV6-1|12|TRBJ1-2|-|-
TGTGCCAGCAGTCGGCAGGGGTTTGGCTACACCTTC
CASSRQGFGYTF
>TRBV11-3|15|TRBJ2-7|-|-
TGTGCCAGCAGCAAACGAGGAGGGGGGAACTACGAGCAGTACTTC
CASSKRGGGNYEQYF
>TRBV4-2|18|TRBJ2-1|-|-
TGTGCCAGCAGCCGTCCCGGGACAAGGGGTAGCTCCTACAATGAGCAGTTCTTC
CASSRPGTRGSSYNEQFF
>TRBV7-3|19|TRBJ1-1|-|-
TGTGCCAGCAGCTTAAAGCCGGGACTGCCTGGGGGTATGAACACTGAAGCTTTCTTT
CASSLKPGLPGGMNTEAFF
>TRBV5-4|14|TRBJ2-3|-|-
TGTGCCAGCAGCGGCCGGGACCGCACAGATACGCAGTATTTT
CASSGRDRTDTQYF
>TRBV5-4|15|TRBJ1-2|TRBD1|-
TGTGCCAGCAGCTTGGATGCAGGGGGCTCGGGGGGCTACACCTTC
CASSLDAGGSGGYTF
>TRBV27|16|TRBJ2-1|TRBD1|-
TGTGCCAGCAGTCCAGCCCGGACAGGGTATATGAATGAGCAGTTCTTC
CASSPARTGYMNEQFF
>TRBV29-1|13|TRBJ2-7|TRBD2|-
TGCAGCGTCGCCGGGACTAGCTCGAACGAGCAGTACTTC
CSVAGTSSNEQYF
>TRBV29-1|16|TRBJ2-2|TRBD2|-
TGCAGCGTCGCAGGGACTAGCGGGTCGAACACCGGGGAGCTGTTTTTT
CSVAGTSGSNTGELFF
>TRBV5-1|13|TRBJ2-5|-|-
TGCGCCAGCAGCAAGGAAGTTCAAGAGACCCAGTACTTC
CASSKEVQETQYF
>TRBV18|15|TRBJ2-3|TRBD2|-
TGTGCCAGCTCGGAGGGACTAGCGAGCACAGATACGCAGTATTTT
CASSEGLASTDTQYF
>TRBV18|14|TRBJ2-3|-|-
TGTGCCAGCTCCCCGACTACTAGCACAGATACGCAGTATTTT
CASSPTTSTDTQYF
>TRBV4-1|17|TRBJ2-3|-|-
TGCGCCAGCAGCCAATTGGTAGCGGTTACTAGCACAGATACGCAGTATTTT
CASSQLVAVTSTDTQYF
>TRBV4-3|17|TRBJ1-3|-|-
TGCGCCAGCAGCCAAGAGCCGTACAGTAACTCTGGAAACACCATATATTTT
CASSQEPYSNSGNTIYF
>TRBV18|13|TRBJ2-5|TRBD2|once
TGTGCCAGCTCACCATCTAGCGGAGAGACCCAGTACTTC
CASSPSSGETQYF
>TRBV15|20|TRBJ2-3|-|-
TGTGCCACCAGCAGAGATATGAGTGGCAGGGCTGGGTATATGGCAGATACGCAGTATTTT
CATSRDMSGRAGYMADTQYF
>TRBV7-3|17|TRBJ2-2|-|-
TGTGCCAGCACCCTCAGTGGTGGGCGCGCGAACACCGGGGAGCTGTTTTTT
CASTLSGGRANTGELFF
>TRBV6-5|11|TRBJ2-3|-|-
TGTGCCAGCAGTTCGGGAGATACGCAGTATTTT
CASSSGDTQYF
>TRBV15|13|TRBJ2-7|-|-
TGTGCCACCTCGCCATTCGCATCCTACGAGCAGTACTTC
CATSPFASYEQYF
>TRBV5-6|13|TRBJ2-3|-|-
TGTGCCAGCAGCTTGGCCCTTTCAGATACGCAGTATTTT
CASSLALSDTQYF
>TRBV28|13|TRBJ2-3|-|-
TGTGCCAGCACCAAGGGAGGCACAGATACGCAGTATTTT
CASTKGGTDTQYF
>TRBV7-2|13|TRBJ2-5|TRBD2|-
TGTGCCAGCAGCGGTAGCGGGATAGAGACCCAGTACTTC
CASSGSGIETQYF
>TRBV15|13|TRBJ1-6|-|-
TGTGCCACCAGCAGATCCATGGGGTCACCCCTCCACTTT
CATSRSMGSPLHF
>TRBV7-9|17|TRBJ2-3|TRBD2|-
TGTGCCAGCAGCCCTTCGAGGAGCGGGACTAGCACAGATACGCAGTATTTT
CASSPSRSGTSTDTQYF
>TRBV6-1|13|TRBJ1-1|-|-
TGTGCCAGCAGAAACAGAAGGAACACTGAAGCTTTCTTT
CASRNRRNTEAFF
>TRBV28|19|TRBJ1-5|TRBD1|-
TGTGCCAGCAGTTTGACGGACAGGGAGAAATCCCCCAGAGGATCAGCCCCAGCATTT
CASSLTDREKSPRGSAPAF
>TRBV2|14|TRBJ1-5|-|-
TGTGCCAGCACCCCGAGCTCTGAGAATCAGCCCCAGCATTTT
CASTPSSENQPQHF
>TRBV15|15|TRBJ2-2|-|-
TGTGCCACCAGCAGGGAGGGCGCGGACACCGGGGAGCTGTTTTTT
CATSREGADTGELFF
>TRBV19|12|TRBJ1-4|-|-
TGTGCCAGTAGTTCCCGGAGTGAAAAACTGTTTTTT
CASSSRSEKLFF
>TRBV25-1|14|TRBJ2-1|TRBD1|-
TGTGCCAGCAGTGGGACAGGGCCATACAATGAGCAGTTCTTC
CASSGTGPYNEQFF
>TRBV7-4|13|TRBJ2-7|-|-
TGTGCCAGCAGCACCCATGGCTACTACGAGCAGTACTTC
CASSTHGYYEQYF
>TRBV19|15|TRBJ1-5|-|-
TGTGCCAGTAGTCCGGCGTCCCATAGCAATCAGCCCCAGCATTTT
CASSPASHSNQPQHF